The clone carrying this TCR beta chain was seen ten or more times. The data belong to a study of Graves' ophthalmopathy and Graves' hyperthyroidism. The sequenced template was RNA, covering the TCR beta CDR3 region. Amplification began with first-round RT-PCR using HTBI primers, then second-round multiplex PCR was performed. From the multiplex PCR reads, TCRdb called clonotypes with MiXCR, one entry per CDR3 protein. The table lists around 470,000 distinct CDR3 sequences, approximately 15% of them singletons. The V gene's germline CDR1 is GTSNPN and CDR2 SVGIG (reference sequence). The CDR3 loop spans 12 amino acids. Deletions cut 8 bases from V and 11 bases from J, with 21 bases between.

This chain uses TRBV30 with TRBJ1-1; D gene uncertain. The source of this sequence is a woman aged 30 to 39 with Graves' ophthalmopathy. The source material was blood. The CDR3 sequence: CAARPRAGRAFF. The CDR3 DNA is TGTGCCGCCCGCCCGAGGGCAGGAAGGGCTTTCTTT.